The rows below give T cell receptor beta chains drawn from one sample of a study of blood T cell repertoires in COVID-19. Here immunoSEQ multiplex PCR was the method, and the copy in TCRdb shows in-frame clones only, minus some. The sample has approximately 250,000 clones; 80% to 90% are singletons. Sequenced: peripheral blood. The receptor source for this set is a middle-aged man with acute or convalescent COVID-19. Each CDR3 is given with its conserved first and last residue. Each record gives: J gene, D gene, V gene, clone size, CDR3 DNA, CDR3 protein. D genes are given only for firm matches. The size entry is marked missing in some rows and otherwise reads once, few, many or a size class.

J gene: TRBJ1-5; D gene: -; V gene: TRBV2; clone size: once; CDR3 DNA: TGTGCCAGCAGTGAATCGGGATATAGCAATCAGCCCCAGCATTTT; CDR3 protein: CASSESGYSNQPQHF
J gene: TRBJ1-6; D gene: TRBD1; V gene: TRBV5-4; clone size: -; CDR3 DNA: TGTGCCAGCAGCTCGACTGACAGGGGGGATCTACCCCTCCACTTT; CDR3 protein: CASSSTDRGDLPLHF
J gene: TRBJ1-1; D gene: -; V gene: TRBV5-1; clone size: -; CDR3 DNA: TGCGCCAGCAGGTGGGGGGGAGAGAACACTGAAGCTTTCTTT; CDR3 protein: CASRWGGENTEAFF
J gene: TRBJ1-2; D gene: -; V gene: TRBV28; clone size: -; CDR3 DNA: TGTGCCAGCAGTTTACAGGGTAACTATGGCTACACCTTC; CDR3 protein: CASSLQGNYGYTF
J gene: TRBJ1-1; D gene: TRBD1; V gene: TRBV12-3/TRBV12-4; clone size: -; CDR3 DNA: TGTGCCAGCAGACAGGGGCCCACTGAAGCTTTCTTT; CDR3 protein: CASRQGPTEAFF
J gene: TRBJ1-5; D gene: -; V gene: TRBV12-3/TRBV12-4; clone size: -; CDR3 DNA: TGTGCCAGCAGTTTACAGGGGTACCAGCCCCAGCATTTT; CDR3 protein: CASSLQGYQPQHF
J gene: TRBJ1-4; D gene: -; V gene: TRBV5-4; clone size: -; CDR3 DNA: TGTGCCAGCAGCCAAAAGGACAGACCTAATGAAAAACTGTTTTTT; CDR3 protein: CASSQKDRPNEKLFF
J gene: TRBJ1-1; D gene: -; V gene: TRBV10-2; clone size: -; CDR3 DNA: TGCGCCAGCAGTGTTGAAGGGGTTCGGAACACTGAAGCTTTCTTT; CDR3 protein: CASSVEGVRNTEAFF
J gene: TRBJ1-2; D gene: -; V gene: TRBV6-2/TRBV6-3; clone size: -; CDR3 DNA: TGTGCCAGCAGTTACTCGGAGATAAACTATGGCTACACCTTC; CDR3 protein: CASSYSEINYGYTF
J gene: TRBJ1-1; D gene: -; V gene: TRBV6-2/TRBV6-3; clone size: once; CDR3 DNA: TGTGCCAGCAGCCGTACCAGGGGTCGAACTGAAGCTTTCTTT; CDR3 protein: CASSRTRGRTEAFF
J gene: TRBJ1-2; D gene: -; V gene: TRBV5-6; clone size: -; CDR3 DNA: TGTGCCAGCAAATCCTCCAGGGTCGGCTCCAACTATGGCTACACCTTC; CDR3 protein: CASKSSRVGSNYGYTF
J gene: TRBJ1-6; D gene: TRBD1; V gene: TRBV3-1/TRBV3-2; clone size: -; CDR3 DNA: TGTGCCAGCAGCCAAGCGGGACAGGGGTATTCACCCCTCCACTTT; CDR3 protein: CASSQAGQGYSPLHF
J gene: TRBJ1-2; D gene: -; V gene: TRBV19; clone size: -; CDR3 DNA: TGTGCCAGTAGTTTACAGCTTAACTATGGCTACACCTTC; CDR3 protein: CASSLQLNYGYTF
J gene: TRBJ1-4; D gene: -; V gene: TRBV5-4; clone size: -; CDR3 DNA: TGTGCCAGCAGCTTGGGACAGACTAATGAAAAACTGTTTTTT; CDR3 protein: CASSLGQTNEKLFF
J gene: TRBJ2-7; D gene: TRBD2; V gene: TRBV28; clone size: few; CDR3 DNA: TGTGCCAGCAGCCCGAACGTAGCGGGGCTCTACGAGCAGTACTTC; CDR3 protein: CASSPNVAGLYEQYF
J gene: TRBJ2-2; D gene: -; V gene: TRBV11-3; clone size: -; CDR3 DNA: TGTGCCAGCAGCTTGGGAGGGAACACCGGGGAGCTGTTTTTT; CDR3 protein: CASSLGGNTGELFF
J gene: TRBJ1-1; D gene: -; V gene: TRBV6-5; clone size: -; CDR3 DNA: TGTGCCAGCATGGAGGCCATGAACACTGAAGCTTTCTTT; CDR3 protein: CASMEAMNTEAFF
J gene: TRBJ2-1; D gene: -; V gene: TRBV5-1; clone size: -; CDR3 DNA: TGCGCCAGCAGCTTGGGCCAGTCCTACAATGAGCAGTTCTTC; CDR3 protein: CASSLGQSYNEQFF
J gene: TRBJ2-3; D gene: TRBD2; V gene: TRBV7-2; clone size: -; CDR3 DNA: TGTGCCGCAGAGCTGGCGGGGGGGCTTACAGATACGCAGTATTTT; CDR3 protein: CAAELAGGLTDTQYF
J gene: TRBJ1-2; D gene: -; V gene: TRBV6-5; clone size: -; CDR3 DNA: TGTGCCAGCAGTTACCAGGGACTCTATGGCTACACCTTC; CDR3 protein: CASSYQGLYGYTF
J gene: TRBJ2-5; D gene: -; V gene: TRBV7-6; clone size: -; CDR3 DNA: TGTGCCAGCAGCTCAAGAGAGGGCAACCAAGAGACCCAGTACTTC; CDR3 protein: CASSSREGNQETQYF
J gene: TRBJ2-7; D gene: TRBD1; V gene: TRBV2; clone size: -; CDR3 DNA: TGTGCCAGCAAATATATGCCAGGGGGCAACTACGAGCAGTACTTC; CDR3 protein: CASKYMPGGNYEQYF
J gene: TRBJ2-7; D gene: -; V gene: TRBV6-5; clone size: -; CDR3 DNA: TGTGCCAGCATAGGAACGGGACAAACTCTTCCCGAGCAGTACTTC; CDR3 protein: CASIGTGQTLPEQYF
J gene: TRBJ1-2; D gene: -; V gene: TRBV18; clone size: -; CDR3 DNA: TGTGCCAGCTCATCTTCCGCCGGGACTGTAGCTAACTATGGCTACACCTTC; CDR3 protein: CASSSSAGTVANYGYTF
J gene: TRBJ1-5; D gene: -; V gene: TRBV29-1; clone size: -; CDR3 DNA: TGCAGCGCCCGGGACATGGGTCAGCCCCAGCATTTT; CDR3 protein: CSARDMGQPQHF
J gene: TRBJ1-1; D gene: -; V gene: TRBV6-5; clone size: -; CDR3 DNA: TGTGCCAGCAGGCCACCGGGTTCCTCATATGAAGCTTTCTTT; CDR3 protein: CASRPPGSSYEAFF
J gene: TRBJ2-3; D gene: -; V gene: TRBV6-4; clone size: few; CDR3 DNA: TGTGCCAGCAGTGAACTCCCCGGCACAGATACGCAGTATTTT; CDR3 protein: CASSELPGTDTQYF
J gene: TRBJ2-1; D gene: -; V gene: TRBV11-2; clone size: -; CDR3 DNA: TGTGCCAGCAGCTTAGATGCTAGGCGGGACAATGAGCAGTTCTTC; CDR3 protein: CASSLDARRDNEQFF
J gene: TRBJ2-5; D gene: -; V gene: TRBV12-3/TRBV12-4; clone size: once; CDR3 DNA: TGTGCCAGCAGTAACAGGGTCCAAGAGACCCAGTACTTC; CDR3 protein: CASSNRVQETQYF
J gene: TRBJ1-1; D gene: TRBD1; V gene: TRBV29-1; clone size: -; CDR3 DNA: TGCAGCGTGGACAGGGGGTACACTGAAGCTTTCTTT; CDR3 protein: CSVDRGYTEAFF
J gene: TRBJ2-7; D gene: TRBD1; V gene: TRBV5-1; clone size: -; CDR3 DNA: TGCGCCAGCAGCATCGACGCAGGGGGCAGGGAGCAGTACTTC; CDR3 protein: CASSIDAGGREQYF
J gene: TRBJ1-2; D gene: -; V gene: TRBV3-1/TRBV3-2; clone size: -; CDR3 DNA: TGTGCCAGCAGCCACGAAGCAGGGAACTATGGCTACACCTTC; CDR3 protein: CASSHEAGNYGYTF
J gene: TRBJ1-1; D gene: -; V gene: TRBV9; clone size: -; CDR3 DNA: TGTGCCAGCAGCGTAGTCGGTGAACTACTGAACACTGAAGCTTTCTTT; CDR3 protein: CASSVVGELLNTEAFF
J gene: TRBJ2-2; D gene: TRBD1; V gene: TRBV18; clone size: few; CDR3 DNA: TGTGCCAGCTCACTAGCCGGGACAGGGCCCTTTCCCACCGGGGAGCTGTTTTTT; CDR3 protein: CASSLAGTGPFPTGELFF
J gene: TRBJ2-5; D gene: TRBD1; V gene: TRBV28; clone size: -; CDR3 DNA: TGTGCCAGCAGTACAGGGGGCTTAGGTCAAGAGACCCAGTACTTC; CDR3 protein: CASSTGGLGQETQYF
J gene: TRBJ2-1; D gene: -; V gene: TRBV27; clone size: -; CDR3 DNA: TGTGCCAGCAGTTTTGCCGGGACTCCTTACAATGAGCAGTTCTTC; CDR3 protein: CASSFAGTPYNEQFF
J gene: TRBJ2-2; D gene: TRBD2; V gene: TRBV9; clone size: -; CDR3 DNA: TGTGCCAGCAGCACCTCCCTGGGAGCGGGGGGTCCCGGGGAGCTGTTTTTT; CDR3 protein: CASSTSLGAGGPGELFF
J gene: TRBJ2-3; D gene: TRBD2; V gene: TRBV7-3; clone size: -; CDR3 DNA: TGTGCCAGCAGCAAAGGACTAGCGGGGGTCACAGATACGCAGTATTTT; CDR3 protein: CASSKGLAGVTDTQYF
J gene: TRBJ2-7; D gene: TRBD2; V gene: TRBV28; clone size: -; CDR3 DNA: TGTGCCAGCAGCATTAGCGGGAACTCCTACGAGCAGTACTTC; CDR3 protein: CASSISGNSYEQYF
J gene: TRBJ2-4; D gene: TRBD2; V gene: TRBV28; clone size: -; CDR3 DNA: TGTGCCAGCAGTTTGGGGGGGGACAAAAACATTCAGTACTTC; CDR3 protein: CASSLGGDKNIQYF
J gene: TRBJ1-1; D gene: -; V gene: TRBV6-2/TRBV6-3; clone size: few; CDR3 DNA: TGTGCCAGCAGTCGAAATCAGGGACTCGAAGCTTTCTTT; CDR3 protein: CASSRNQGLEAFF